Listed below are T cell receptor beta chains from one sample, sequenced in a study of radiotherapy plus CTLA-4 blockade in lung cancer. The table came from immunoSEQ multiplex PCR; TCRdb's copy has only in-frame clones and leaves some out. This table holds around 37,000 clones, 55% to 80% found once. The sequencing here drew on peripheral blood, taken from a patient treated with radiotherapy plus ipilimumab. Every receptor here comes from a human donor with non-small cell lung cancer who had stable disease on radiotherapy plus ipilimumab. Each CDR3 is given with its conserved first and last residue. Each record gives: J gene, clone size, D gene, V gene, CDR3 protein, CDR3 DNA. A D gene is named only where the DNA matches it firmly. Rows give clone size only sometimes, using once, few, many, or a class for an expanded clone.

>TRBJ2-1|.|.|TRBV27
CASRDRGDEQFF
TGTGCCAGCAGAGATCGGGGAGATGAGCAGTTCTTC
>TRBJ2-1|.|TRBD2|TRBV5-1
CASSLGGVAGTYNEQFF
TGCGCCAGCAGCTTGGGGGGTGTAGCGGGCACCTACAATGAGCAGTTCTTC
>TRBJ1-2|.|.|TRBV30
CAWSVGIGQMKTNYGYTF
TGTGCCTGGAGTGTGGGAATCGGACAGATGAAAACTAACTATGGCTACACCTTC
>TRBJ1-5|.|TRBD1|TRBV12-5
CASGPGQGALQPQHF
TGTGCTAGTGGCCCCGGACAGGGGGCCCTTCAGCCCCAGCATTTT
>TRBJ2-6|once|TRBD1|TRBV2
CASNRDRVAGANVLTF
TGTGCCAGTAACCGGGACAGGGTGGCTGGGGCCAACGTCCTGACTTTC
>TRBJ1-6|.|TRBD1|TRBV28
CASSLYYRGLRGSPLHF
TGTGCCAGCAGTTTATACTACAGGGGCTTGCGCGGTTCACCCCTCCACTTT
>TRBJ2-1|few|TRBD2|TRBV6-6
CASRKGLAGDYNEQFF
TGTGCCAGCAGAAAGGGACTAGCGGGGGACTACAATGAGCAGTTCTTC
>TRBJ2-1|.|.|TRBV7-2
CASSLRSEQFF
TGTGCCAGCAGCTTAAGGAGTGAGCAGTTCTTC
>TRBJ2-7|once|TRBD1|TRBV7-2
CASSLAWQGAGEQYF
TGTGCCAGCAGCTTAGCTTGGCAGGGGGCCGGCGAGCAGTACTTC
>TRBJ2-1|.|TRBD2|TRBV19
CASARGSSYNEQFF
TGTGCCAGTGCCCGCGGGAGCTCCTACAATGAGCAGTTCTTC
>TRBJ1-1|.|TRBD1|TRBV6-5
CASSTGTGGTEAFF
TGTGCCAGCAGTACCGGGACAGGGGGCACTGAAGCTTTCTTT
>TRBJ2-5|.|TRBD2|TRBV5-1
CASSLGPQRGGKETQYF
TGCGCCAGCAGCTTGGGGCCCCAGCGGGGGGGCAAAGAGACCCAGTACTTC
>TRBJ1-5|.|.|TRBV10-3
CAISAHMSNQPQHF
TGTGCCATCAGTGCTCACATGAGCAATCAGCCCCAGCATTTT
>TRBJ2-7|.|TRBD1|TRBV5-1
CASSLVGTGINEQYF
TGCGCCAGCAGCTTGGTAGGGACAGGGATCAACGAGCAGTACTTC
>TRBJ1-2|.|TRBD1|TRBV10-3
CANSGTGMNYGYTF
TGTGCCAACTCCGGGACAGGGATGAACTATGGCTACACCTTC
>TRBJ2-5|.|.|TRBV2
CATKRSTETQYF
TGTGCCACCAAAAGGAGTACAGAGACCCAGTACTTC
>TRBJ2-7|few|.|TRBV25-1
CASSEFSGGEQYF
TGTGCCAGCAGTGAGTTCTCCGGTGGCGAGCAGTACTTC
>TRBJ2-5|few|TRBD1|TRBV7-8
CASSLDQGVLLIPQYF
TGTGCCAGCAGCTTAGACCAGGGGGTCCTTTTGATCCCCCAGTACTTC
>TRBJ2-7|few|.|TRBV7-2
CASSPRPEVGQYF
TGTGCCAGCAGCCCCCGGCCCGAGGTCGGGCAGTACTTC
>TRBJ1-1|few|.|TRBV30
CAWTGWTEAFF
TGTGCCTGGACAGGGTGGACTGAAGCTTTCTTT
>TRBJ2-5|.|.|TRBV5-1
CASSLGAGPPETQYF
TGCGCCAGCAGCTTGGGGGCAGGGCCCCCCGAGACCCAGTACTTC
>TRBJ2-3|once|TRBD2|TRBV7-2
CASSQRGGTQYF
TGTGCCAGCAGCCAGCGGGGAGGTACGCAGTATTTT
>TRBJ2-1|few|TRBD1|TRBV19
CASTSGGRARGNEQFF
TGTGCCAGCACCTCAGGGGGACGGGCGAGGGGCAATGAGCAGTTCTTC
>TRBJ1-2|.|.|TRBV28
CASSGGGGVKSNYGYTF
TGTGCCAGCAGCGGAGGGGGGGGCGTTAAATCTAACTATGGCTACACCTTC
>TRBJ2-5|.|TRBD2|TRBV13
CASSFSQRGGQETQYF
TGTGCCAGCAGCTTTTCTCAGCGGGGGGGACAAGAGACCCAGTACTTC
>TRBJ1-1|once|TRBD1|TRBV30
CAWSSNPGQDTEAFF
TGTGCCTGGAGTTCCAATCCGGGACAGGACACTGAAGCTTTCTTT
>TRBJ2-1|.|.|TRBV7-3
CASSQRGGYNEQFF
TGTGCCAGCAGCCAGCGAGGGGGATACAATGAGCAGTTCTTC
>TRBJ2-7|.|.|TRBV10-3
CAISEGPRGPSSYEQYF
TGTGCCATCAGTGAAGGCCCCCGGGGTCCGAGCTCCTACGAGCAGTACTTC
>TRBJ2-1|.|.|TRBV5-8
CASSLDEGFSSYNEQFF
TGTGCCAGCAGCTTGGACGAGGGTTTCAGCTCCTACAATGAGCAGTTCTTC
>TRBJ1-5|.|.|TRBV6-6
CASSYVQVDQPQHF
TGTGCCAGCAGTTACGTCCAGGTTGATCAGCCCCAGCATTTT
>TRBJ2-7|.|TRBD1|TRBV7-9
CASSSDRDRESYEQYF
TGTGCCAGCAGCTCCGACCGGGACAGGGAAAGCTACGAGCAGTACTTC
>TRBJ1-3|few|.|TRBV7-6
CASSLAFEGGNTIYF
TGTGCCAGCAGCTTAGCCTTCGAGGGCGGAAACACCATATATTTT
>TRBJ1-2|.|TRBD1|TRBV7-3
CASSPRQGAGYTF
TGTGCCAGCAGCCCCCGACAGGGGGCTGGCTACACCTTC
>TRBJ1-1|.|.|TRBV7-6
CASSLIPGRGINTEAFF
TGTGCCAGCAGCTTGATACCGGGACGGGGGATAAACACTGAAGCTTTCTTT
>TRBJ1-3|.|.|TRBV30
CACSGLISGNTIYF
TGTGCCTGCTCGGGACTGATCTCTGGAAACACCATATATTTT
>TRBJ1-1|.|.|TRBV29-1
CSVGRGWNTEAFF
TGCAGCGTTGGCAGGGGTTGGAACACTGAAGCTTTCTTT
>TRBJ2-1|.|TRBD2|TRBV11-1
CASSQRLAGDNEQFF
TGTGCCAGCAGCCAAAGACTAGCGGGGGACAATGAGCAGTTCTTC
>TRBJ2-7|.|.|TRBV27
CASSPHRRQSYEQYF
TGTGCCAGCAGTCCTCACCGACGACAGTCCTACGAGCAGTACTTC
>TRBJ2-1|.|TRBD2|TRBV2
CASTRLSGGDYNEQFF
TGTGCCAGCACCAGGTTGAGCGGGGGGGATTACAATGAGCAGTTCTTC
>TRBJ1-6|.|TRBD1|TRBV6-1
CASSDRQGQNSPLHF
TGTGCCAGCAGTGATCGACAGGGACAGAATTCACCCCTCCACTTT
>TRBJ1-5|.|TRBD1|TRBV7-9
CASSPAGDRVQPQHF
TGTGCCAGCAGCCCCGCGGGGGACAGGGTCCAGCCCCAGCATTTT
>TRBJ1-3|.|.|TRBV18
CASSPGALSGNTIYF
TGTGCCAGCTCACCGGGGGCTCTCTCTGGGAACACCATATATTTT